This T cell receptor beta chain was profiled in a study of human T cells and chemical hapten exposure. Background on the study: Application of 0.01% DPC to the upper back was done by patch test, with a reading at 6 days.

There are a few counts of this clonotype. Its antigen is unknown. Study observations and caveats: Counts of TCRs above 1 in 1000 frequency stayed unchanged with DPC sensitization.

The CDR3 extends over 15 amino acids. V was pared by 3 bases and J by 6 bases, with 6 bases of the junction left unmatched. From germline, CDR1 is SGHTA and CDR2 FQGNSA. Methods used by the authors: Samples contained a median of around 89,000 TCRs, with a range of about 23,224 to 750,000. TCRdb re-called the RACE reads with MiXCR, one entry per CDR3 protein. The V and J calls shown here were made by TCRdb, not taken from the authors' results. The data contain 180,000 or so distinct CDR3 sequences, roughly 15% of them singletons. This sample's time point: patch test 1, 2 weeks after DPC sensitization. Treatment indicated: therapeutic diphenylcyclopropenone sensitization with weekly scalp DPC.

The TCR sequence derives from a woman aged 25 to 39 with alopecia areata. Some clones in this sample may be carry-over from other donors' samples. The genes are TRBV7-2 and TRBJ2-1; TRBD2 agrees at 9 bases. The sequencing here drew on whole blood, taken in connection with sensitization to the hapten diphenylcyclopropenone (DPC). CDR3: CASSFGGGAPNEQFF. CDR3 DNA sequence: TGTGCCAGCAGCTTCGGCGGGGGGGCCCCCAATGAGCAGTTCTTC.